The clone carrying this TCR beta chain was seen only a few times. These data belong to a study of blood T cell repertoires in COVID-19. Study details: The analysed material was cDNA or gDNA that came from T cells, B-cell-depleted T cells, or PBMCs.

V gave up 3 bases and J gave up 0 bases, with 16 bases separating them. Looked up from germline, CDR1 is KGHDR and CDR2 is SFDVKD. This CDR3 has 18 amino acids. Assay: immunoSEQ multiplex PCR; the TCRdb copy retains only in-frame clones and omits some. The repertoire holds about 260,000 clones, with 70% to 90% as singletons. Residents of about two dozen US areas, aged about 18 to 95 years, made up the participants. Assignments of participants to cohorts depended upon their own reported clinical history. This rearrangement joins TRBV24-1 to TRBJ1-4, with D unresolved. Material: PBMCs or T cells enriched from blood (not recorded which). This sequence originates from a man aged 50-60 years who had been exposed to COVID-19. CDR3 sequence (DNA): TGTGCCACCAGTGATCACCGCCCCGGGAGAGCAACTAATGAAAAACTGTTTTTT. This codes for CATSDHRPGRATNEKLFF.